Shown below are 8 T cell receptor beta chains from a single sample sequenced in a study of Tregs in tolerant kidney transplant recipients. The nonmyeloablative bone marrow transplants came from related graft donors, with transient mixed chimerism. TCRdb's copy holds only in-frame clones and misses some; the assay was immunoSEQ multiplex PCR. The sample holds 50,000 or so clones, about 90% seen once. Sequencing used CD8+ T cells from blood (PBMCs), obtained 24 months after the transplant. The receptors shown here come from a human patient who received a combined kidney and bone marrow transplant. The graft donor may account for some of the T cells.

This chain connects TRBV2 to TRBJ2-7, with D uncertain. The CDR3 sequence is 13 residues long. V was trimmed by 8 bases and J by 2 bases, leaving 13 bases between them. The germline gives CDR1 SNHLY, CDR2 FYNNEI. CDR3: CASVNTETYEQYF. CDR3 nucleotide sequence: TGTGCCAGCGTTAACACGGAGACCTACGAGCAGTACTTC.

The rearrangement uses TRBV5-8 and TRBJ2-1; TRBD2 matches at 8 bases. The CDR3 has 15 residues. V was clipped by 0 bases and J by 2 bases; unmatched bases: 1. Looked up from germline, CDR1 is SGHTS and CDR2 is YDEGEE. The CDR3, as DNA: TGTGCCAGCAGCTTGGCGGGGGGGGCCTACAATGAGCAGTTCTTC. This gives the protein CASSLAGGAYNEQFF.

This chain joins TRBV13 and TRBJ1-5, with a tentative D call TRBD1 (5 bases). Germline CDR1 and CDR2: PRHDT and FYEKMQ (reference sequence). The CDR3 spans 18 residues. V lost 2 bases, J lost 0 bases, and 17 bases lay in between. The CDR3 sequence is CASSLPLRAYYSNQPQHF. CDR3 DNA sequence: TGTGCCAGCAGCTTACCCCTCAGGGCCTATTATAGCAATCAGCCCCAGCATTTT.

The V gene is TRBV7-9, the J gene TRBJ1-1; no firm D call. The CDR3 runs to 15 residues. Trimming removed 5 bases at V and 7 bases at J, with 20 bases between. The germline V gene encodes CDR1 SEHNR and CDR2 FQNEAQ (reference sequence). This chain's CDR3 is CASSPISLRKIEAFF. The CDR3 DNA follows: TGTGCCAGCAGCCCCATTAGCCTCCGAAAGATTGAAGCTTTCTTT. The whole variable domain, remainder taken from reference TRBV7-9 and TRBJ1-1, is DTGVSQNPRHKITKRGQNVTFRCDPISEHNRLYWYRQTLGQGPEFLTYFQNEAQLEKSRLLSDRFSAERPKGSFSTLEIQRTEQGDSAMYLCASSPISLRKIEAFFGQGTRLTVV.

As DNA, the CDR3 is TGCGCCAGCTACGGGACAGAGAACATTCAGTACTTC. This codes for CASYGTENIQYF. The gene calls are TRBV5-1 and TRBJ2-4; TRBD1 matches 7 bases. CDR1 and CDR2 (germline): SGHRS, YFSETQ. Trimming removed 7 bases from V and 7 bases from J; junction bases left unmatched: 5. The CDR3 spans 12 residues.

This chain links TRBV4-1 with TRBJ1-4; D gene ambiguous. The V gene lost 0 bases and the J gene lost 8 bases, with 22 bases spanning the gap. CDR1 and CDR2 (germline): MGHRA, YSYEKL. The CDR3 is made up of 18 amino acids. The CDR3 DNA reads TGCGCCAGCAGCCAAGATTCATTTAAGTCGGAGGAGGCGGAAAAACTGTTTTTT. Protein: CASSQDSFKSEEAEKLFF.

The genes are TRBV7-2 and TRBJ2-7; D gene uncertain. The V gene's germline CDR1 is SGHTA and CDR2 FQGNSA. CDR3 length: 13 residues. V was clipped by 1 base and J by 2 bases, with 6 bases between them. CDR3 nucleotide sequence: TGTGCCAGCAGCTTAGGTTCGGCCTACGAGCAGTACTTC. Translated, it gives CASSLGSAYEQYF.

This clone was counted a single time. The chain employs TRBV7-9 and TRBJ2-1; 10 bases agree with TRBD2. Germline V lookup: CDR1 SEHNR, CDR2 FQNEAQ (reference sequence). There are 19 residues in the CDR3. V was pared by 3 bases and J by 0 bases, with 11 bases of the junction left unmatched. The DNA of the CDR3 is TGTGCCAGCAGCTTTTTGAGAGCTAGCGGGGGCGGCTCCTACAATGAGCAGTTCTTC. It is translated as CASSFLRASGGGSYNEQFF.